This T cell receptor (beta chain) was documented in a study of blood T cell repertoires in COVID-19. Study background: Spain, Italy and the United States supplied samples that represented acute and convalescent COVID-19. Sources were T cells, B-cell-depleted T cells, or PBMCs; the material itself was cDNA or gDNA.

Per the study methods: Amplification from reference gene primers served as the basis for estimated nucleated cell counts. Measured with immunoSEQ multiplex PCR; TCRdb has only the in-frame clones, and not every one. V and J calls and clone size follow that table, whereas D and trimming were derived from the DNA. Here the sample spans nearly 95,000 clones, around 87% being singletons. There are 15 residues in the CDR3. Trimming removed 3 bases at V and 2 bases at J, with 14 bases between. Germline V gene lookup returns CDR1 SGHDT and CDR2 YYEEEE. V usage is TRBV5-6 and J usage is TRBJ2-5, with a possible D match to TRBD2 (7 bases). Source material: peripheral blood. This clonotype was obtained from a human donor with acute or convalescent COVID-19. The donor label of this sample is uncertain. The CDR3 protein is CASSWLGGGQETQYF. In DNA, the CDR3 is TGTGCCAGCAGCTGGCTAGGGGGGGGGCAAGAGACCCAGTACTTC.